This T cell receptor (beta chain) is from a study of T cell responses to AZD1222 COVID-19 vaccine. With V trimmed by 1 base and J by 2 bases, 13 bases remained unmatched. CDR1 SGHNT and CDR2 YENEEA come from the germline V gene. This CDR3 spans 19 amino acids. Sequenced by immunoSEQ multiplex PCR; TCRdb stores in-frame clones only, minus some. The sample shows about 110,000 clones, about nine tenths of them seen only once. The rearrangement joins TRBV11-3 to TRBJ2-1; 8 bases are a match to TRBD2. The clonotype comes from an adult in good health. The sample in question was peripheral blood, obtained on day 0 of AZD1222 vaccination. As DNA, the CDR3 is TGTGCCAGCAGCTTAGGGGTGTTCGGGCGGGGGGCGACCTACAATGAGCAGTTCTTC. It is translated as CASSLGVFGRGATYNEQFF.